A selection of T cell receptor beta chains follows, all from one sample in a study of technical replicates of blood from several donors. Only in-frame clones appear in the TCRdb table, and some are missing; sequencing was by immunoSEQ multiplex PCR. Here the sample spans around 72,000 clones, 91% being singletons. The specimen was T cells isolated from PBMCs. All receptors derive from a human donor in good health. Some clones in this sample may be carry-over from other donors' samples. CDR3s include the opening cysteine and the closing phenylalanine or tryptophan. The D gene is left open where the match is weak. Clone size appears in some rows only: once, few, many, or a class for an expanded clone.

abundance	v_gene	d_gene	j_gene	CDR3aa	CDR3nt
-	TRBV29-1	TRBD1	TRBJ1-2	CSVESGTDYGYTF	TGCAGCGTTGAAAGTGGGACAGACTATGGCTACACCTTC
-	TRBV2	-	TRBJ1-1	CASSESGVTEAFF	TGTGCCAGCAGTGAAAGCGGGGTCACTGAAGCTTTCTTT
-	TRBV2	-	TRBJ1-3	CASSDRGKGNTIYF	TGTGCCAGCAGTGACAGGGGAAAGGGAAACACCATATATTTT
once	TRBV28	TRBD2	TRBJ2-1	CASSTTSGGNDEQFF	TGTGCCAGCAGTACCACTAGCGGAGGGAACGATGAGCAGTTCTTC
once	TRBV13	TRBD1	TRBJ1-2	CASSLTGAANYGYTF	TGTGCCAGCAGCTTAACAGGGGCAGCTAACTATGGCTACACCTTC
once	TRBV30	TRBD1	TRBJ2-3	CAWKRQGIRDTQYF	TGTGCCTGGAAGAGACAGGGCATAAGGGATACGCAGTATTTT
-	TRBV10-3	TRBD1	TRBJ2-3	CAISDPDREDTQYF	TGTGCCATCAGTGACCCGGACAGGGAAGATACGCAGTATTTT
-	TRBV29-1	-	TRBJ2-5	CSALLLGTSGTQYF	TGCAGCGCCCTACTTCTCGGAACTAGTGGGACCCAGTACTTC
-	TRBV10-3	-	TRBJ2-1	CATFSLEGNDEQFF	TGTGCCACATTCTCCTTGGAGGGTAACGATGAGCAGTTCTTC
few	TRBV2	TRBD2	TRBJ2-2	CASSAVRLAGNTGELFF	TGTGCCAGCAGTGCGGTTCGGCTAGCGGGAAACACCGGGGAGCTGTTTTTT
-	TRBV4-2	-	TRBJ2-7	CASSQDMAGSREQYF	TGTGCCAGCAGCCAAGATATGGCAGGGTCTCGCGAGCAGTACTTC
once	TRBV27	TRBD2	TRBJ2-3	CASSTGTSGSVVDTQYF	TGTGCCAGCAGTACTGGGACTAGCGGGAGCGTTGTAGATACGCAGTATTTT
-	TRBV5-4	-	TRBJ2-7	CASSLESSYEQYF	TGTGCCAGCAGCTTGGAGAGCTCCTACGAGCAGTACTTC
-	TRBV5-4	TRBD1	TRBJ1-2	CASRWDRQNYGYTF	TGTGCCAGCAGATGGGACAGACAAAACTATGGCTACACCTTC
-	TRBV4-1	-	TRBJ2-4	CASSQVMVSEQAKNIQYF	TGCGCCAGCAGCCAAGTGATGGTGTCGGAGCAAGCCAAAAACATTCAGTACTTC
few	TRBV2	-	TRBJ1-1	CASRAAVMNTEAFF	TGTGCCAGCAGGGCGGCCGTTATGAACACTGAAGCTTTCTTT
-	TRBV4-1	TRBD2	TRBJ2-7	CASSQKRGEPYEQYF	TGCGCCAGCAGCCAAAAGCGGGGGGAACCCTACGAGCAGTACTTC
-	TRBV19	-	TRBJ1-2	CASSTRGWGYTF	TGTGCCAGTAGTACCAGGGGTTGGGGCTACACCTTC
few	TRBV11-2	-	TRBJ2-7	CASSLALRDITYEQYF	TGTGCCAGCAGCTTGGCCCTCCGGGACATCACCTACGAGCAGTACTTC
-	TRBV11-2	-	TRBJ2-1	CASSLVRYNEQFF	TGTGCCAGCAGCTTGGTCAGGTACAATGAGCAGTTCTTC
-	TRBV30	-	TRBJ1-1	CAWKRRGGNTEAFF	TGTGCCTGGAAAAGAAGAGGGGGAAACACTGAAGCTTTCTTT
-	TRBV11-2	-	TRBJ2-7	CASSFQPQGTEQYF	TGTGCCAGCAGCTTCCAACCACAGGGAACCGAGCAGTACTTC
once	TRBV2	TRBD2	TRBJ2-7	CASSGPATLAGGREQYF	TGTGCCAGCAGTGGCCCCGCGACCCTAGCGGGAGGGCGGGAGCAGTACTTC
-	TRBV7-8	-	TRBJ2-7	CASSPPGGGGNEQYF	TGTGCCAGCAGCCCGCCTGGGGGTGGGGGCAACGAGCAGTACTTC
-	TRBV2	-	TRBJ1-1	CASSAGTGGKAFF	TGTGCCAGCAGTGCGGGAACTGGCGGGAAAGCTTTCTTT
once	TRBV6-5	TRBD1	TRBJ1-3	CASRGTGPRGNTIYF	TGTGCCAGCAGAGGGACAGGACCGAGGGGAAACACCATATATTTT
-	TRBV30	-	TRBJ2-6	CAYSTDSGANVLTF	TGTGCCTACTCGACAGATTCTGGGGCCAACGTCCTGACTTTC
-	TRBV9	TRBD2	TRBJ2-5	CASSVGSAWGGETQYF	TGTGCCAGCAGCGTAGGTTCAGCTTGGGGGGGGGAGACCCAGTACTTC
-	TRBV21-1	-	TRBJ2-3	CASSKVSGTDTQYF	TGTGCCAGCAGCAAAGTATCTGGCACAGATACGCAGTATTTT
once	TRBV9	TRBD2	TRBJ2-1	CASSGWGGLANNEQFF	TGTGCCAGCAGCGGGTGGGGGGGACTAGCGAACAATGAGCAGTTCTTC
-	TRBV30	-	TRBJ1-1	CAWRSAEAFF	TGTGCCTGGAGAAGCGCCGAGGCTTTCTTT
-	TRBV19	-	TRBJ2-2	CASSEPTNTGELFF	TGTGCCAGTAGTGAGCCAACGAACACCGGGGAGCTGTTTTTT
-	TRBV5-4	-	TRBJ2-7	CASSLDRRWNEQYF	TGTGCCAGCAGCTTGGACAGGAGATGGAACGAGCAGTACTTC
-	TRBV5-6	-	TRBJ2-7	CASSFSDSTYEQYF	TGTGCCAGCAGCTTTTCGGACAGTACCTACGAGCAGTACTTC
-	TRBV7-9	TRBD1	TRBJ2-4	CASSLTPGTGHIQYF	TGTGCCAGCAGCTTAACTCCCGGGACAGGACACATTCAGTACTTC
-	TRBV5-1	TRBD2	TRBJ2-5	CASSLTSGGGETQYF	TGCGCCAGCAGCTTGACTAGCGGGGGCGGGGAGACCCAGTACTTC
once	TRBV6-6	TRBD1	TRBJ1-5	CASSPRTGPYQPQHF	TGTGCCAGCAGTCCGCGGACAGGCCCTTATCAGCCCCAGCATTTT
-	TRBV4-1	TRBD1	TRBJ1-3	CASSPIGQGSRNTIYF	TGCGCCAGCAGCCCCATAGGACAGGGGTCTAGAAACACCATATATTTT
-	TRBV5-4	TRBD2	TRBJ2-1	CASSPGTSGRGEQFF	TGTGCCAGCAGCCCTGGGACTAGCGGGAGGGGTGAGCAGTTCTTC